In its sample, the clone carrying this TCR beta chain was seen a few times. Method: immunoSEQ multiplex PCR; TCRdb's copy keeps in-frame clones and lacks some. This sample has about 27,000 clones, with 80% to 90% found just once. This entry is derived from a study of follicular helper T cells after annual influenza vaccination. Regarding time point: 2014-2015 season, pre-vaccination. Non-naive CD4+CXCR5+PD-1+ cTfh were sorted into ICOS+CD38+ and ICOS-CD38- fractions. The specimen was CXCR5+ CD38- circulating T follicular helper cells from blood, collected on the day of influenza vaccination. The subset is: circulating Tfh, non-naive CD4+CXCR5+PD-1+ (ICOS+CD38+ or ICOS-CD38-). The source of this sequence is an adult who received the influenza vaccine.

The CDR3 bases are TGTGCCAGCAGCCCCGGACTAGCTCTATCTTACGAGCAGTACTTC. The encoded protein is CASSPGLALSYEQYF. The V gene is TRBV5-4, the J gene TRBJ2-7, with TRBD2 matching over 8 bases. Per the germline V gene, CDR1 is SGHNT and CDR2 is YYREEE (reference sequence). With V trimmed by 4 bases and J by 4 bases, 10 bases remained unmatched. There are 15 residues in the CDR3.